This T cell receptor beta chain was observed in a study of blood T cells in healthy people across ages. Overall study results and limits: Strong correlation existed between TCR beta diversity and naive T cell percentage.

The CDR3 loop spans 13 amino acids. CDR1 and CDR2 (germline): MGHRA, YSYEKL. The table lists this clonotype with a few counts. The antigen remains undetermined. Using a J-beta primer mix together with a sample-barcoded 5' primer, a second PCR was run for roughly 7 to 12 cycles. Every cDNA was tagged by a template-switch adaptor with 12 random nucleotides. From the 5' RACE reads, TCRdb called clonotypes with MiXCR, one entry per CDR3 protein. This table has 800,000 to 1,300,000 distinct CDR3 sequences, under 30% appearing once. This sample also belongs to another study, concerning T cells of mothers and their children.

The specimen was blood. V is TRBV4-1 and J is TRBJ2-5, with D maybe TRBD1 (6 bases). The DNA matches TRBJ2-7 better at its end, which makes the J call doubtful. The receptor was derived from a girl aged 2-10 years in good health. This CDR3 is CASRPVRGPEQYF. As DNA, the CDR3 is TGCGCCAGCCGCCCTGTCAGGGGACCCGAGCAGTACTTC.